Below, one T cell receptor (beta chain) is given with its context. The antigen this receptor binds is unknown. No base quality values were provided; no much bigger clone lies one nucleotide off. Counted from cysteine to phenylalanine, this CDR3 has 17 amino acids. CDR3 DNA is the only sequence kept; it has 51 bases, read in frame from the first base. The data are from a study of human T cells and chemical hapten exposure listed by TCRdb under 2021. About the investigation overall: For sensitization, 2% DPC in acetone was applied to a roughly 2 cm by roughly 2 cm area of upper inner arm skin. Weekly therapeutic DPC doses were additionally applied to the scalp of patients throughout the roughly 23-week study period. Patch tests used Finn chambers with 0.01% DPC on the upper back, scored after 6 days by International Contact Dermatitis Research Group standards. Most of the patients in the cohort were female, and the cohort covered alopecia areata with under or over 50% scalp involvement, alopecia totalis and alopecia universalis. The libraries were sequenced as a pool, and the TCR yield per sample differed mostly because of small variations in library volumes within the pool. Peripheral blood TCR repertoire changes were tracked in vivo in alopecia patients during primary and secondary sensitization to the hapten diphenylcyclopropenone (DPC). Blood samples were taken from patients before sensitization (week 0) and then at 2, 6 and about 24 weeks after DPC sensitization. For TCR sequencing, blood came from about 29 alopecia patients at anywhere from one to four time points (pre-sensitization, 2, 6 and 24 weeks).

The library was built by means of RACE. The instrument given in TCRdb is NextSeq 500. During library preparation, unique molecular identifiers were attached to individual cDNA molecules so that TCRs could be counted in a quantitative, reproducible way. For every blood RNA sample, sequencing covered both the TCR alpha and TCR beta chains. The source study handled its data this way. The median number of TCRs per sample was some 100,000, ranging from roughly 23,224 to 690,600. V, J and CDR3 annotation of the TCR reads was carried out using the Decombinator software suite. For PS versus PT1 abundance plots, all samples were subsampled to the same number of TCRs (28,000). TCRs were defined as expanded if absent before sensitization and observed at least eight times at the 2-week time point. TCRdb cleaned the public reads at Q25 with fastp, built clones with MiXCR and kept in-frame beta chains. Each CDR3 protein appears once, grouped with its most common genes and DNA. The V and J calls and clone size are TCRdb's, not the authors'. In all, the sample holds approximately 260,000 distinct CDR3 sequences, and about 9.4% of those were seen once. 2.3% of the sample is taken by the ten largest.

The sample's time point label, decoded: pre-sensitization, week 0. Read against the paper, the sample's treatment or condition label means: therapeutic diphenylcyclopropenone sensitization with weekly scalp DPC. At every patch-test visit, the blood draw took place before the patch test was put on. Patients were eligible if aged 18 to 70, diagnosed with alopecia and judged suitable for DPC therapy, and pregnant patients were excluded. Total RNA was extracted from unfractionated whole blood that had been collected in Tempus Blood RNA tubes. Study-wide findings and limitations: After repeated subsampling, the strength of the expansion versus patch-test correlation and the threshold at which it became significant changed. Because every patient had alopecia, a presumed autoimmune disease, the patients' immune response might differ from that of healthy individuals. The number of PT1 expanded TCRs positively correlated with patch test score, significant at thresholds 8, 16 and 32 but not 4. Compared with pre-sensitization or healthy control sets, expanded TCRs formed significantly more large CDR3 similarity clusters, which is consistent with antigen-driven responses. The number of TCRs above 1 in 1000 frequency did not change with DPC sensitization; there was no evidence of global repertoire structure alterations.

This sequence was found in a woman aged 40 to 50 with alopecia areata. Some clones in this sample may be carry-over from other donors' samples. The chain is assembled from TRBV21-1 and TRBJ2-1; TRBD2, the table's D call, was not compared with the DNA. TRBV21-1 is deemed a pseudogene. The sample in question was whole blood, obtained in connection with sensitization to the hapten diphenylcyclopropenone (DPC). The DNA is TGTGCCAGCAGCAAAGACCGCGGGAGGTGCTCCTACAATGAGCAGTTCTTC. Its coded protein is CASSKDRGRCSYNEQFF.